This T cell receptor beta chain was captured in a study of blood T cell repertoires in COVID-19. Study-wide context: The study drew acute and convalescent COVID-19 samples from the United States, Italy and Spain. Sources were T cells, B-cell-depleted T cells, or PBMCs; the material itself was cDNA or gDNA.

As handled by the study authors: The assay estimated nucleated cells by amplifying reference gene primers. Produced via immunoSEQ multiplex PCR; TCRdb's table is partial and in-frame only. The DNA gave D and trimming, while V, J and clone size come from that table. The sample comprises some 200,000 clones, approximately 90% of which are singletons, and roughly 5.6% rests with the top ten. There are 17 residues in the CDR3. CDR1 is MGHDK and CDR2 is SYGVNS in the germline V gene. V was clipped by 5 bases and J by 1 base; unmatched bases: 9. The chain is built from TRBV25-1 and TRBJ1-3, with 9 bases matching TRBD1. The receptor was isolated from a middle-aged man with active or convalescent COVID-19. Sequenced material: peripheral blood. CDR3 region: CASSTPGQGTSGNTIYF. The CDR3 DNA reads as TGTGCCAGCAGTACTCCGGGACAGGGCACTTCTGGAAACACCATATATTTT. Full variable domain (rest looked up from reference TRBV25-1 and TRBJ1-3): EADIYQTPRYLVIGTGKKITLECSQTMGHDKMYWYQQDPGMELHLIHYSYGVNSTEKGDLSSESTVSRIRTEHFPLTLESARPSHTSQYLCASSTPGQGTSGNTIYFGEGSWLTVV.